This TCR beta chain was sequenced for a study of T-cell memory formation after mild COVID-19 (dated by TCRdb to the early 2020s). The study in broad terms: TCR sequence clusters from the two donors were found to be largely donor specific. In a couple of donors, T-cell clones that expanded and contracted after mild COVID-19 were followed by sequencing TCRalpha and TCRbeta repertoires longitudinally. Two young, previously healthy adult volunteers, one female and one male, were included in the cohort. Study-level results and caveats: The second-wave clones that peaked on day 37 were not confirmed to be SARS-CoV-2 specific. Only two mild cases were covered in the study, and larger cohorts including severe cases with pre-infection samples were considered necessary. Clones contracting from day 15 to 85 had balanced CD4/CD8 phenotypes, while a second wave expanding from day 15 to 37 was biased towards CD4+. Some responding clones were found in pre-infection memory, which suggests that pre-existing cross-reactive memory T cells took part in the SARS-CoV-2 response. Contracting CD4+ clones turned up mainly in the CM and EM memory subsets, whereas EMRA was where CD8+ clones were enriched.

This clonotype was observed a handful of times. Its recognized antigen is unknown. The record has no base qualities; no much larger clone is one base away. CDR1 and CDR2, per the germline V gene (reference sequence), are DFQATT and SNEGSKA. There are 17 amino acids in the CDR3, from cysteine to phenylalanine inclusive. CDR3 DNA only is kept here, 51 bases in frame from base 1. The junction carries 22 bases between V and J, which are trimmed by 1 base and 4 bases respectively. PBMCs were isolated by Ficoll-Paque density gradient centrifugation. Instrument used: Illumina NovaSeq 6000. TCRalpha and TCRbeta cDNA libraries were built by 5'RACE with constant-segment primers, adding sample barcodes and unique molecular identifiers. Trizol reagent was used to extract RNA from every sample. Library amplification was performed in two PCR steps, and a second sample barcode and Illumina TruSeq adapters were introduced in the second step. Sequencing of the libraries was done on an Illumina NovaSeq, producing 2 x 150 bp paired-end reads. As for the original processing: The reads were demultiplexed and collapsed into UMI-guided consensus sequences using migec v1.2.7. Using mixcr v2.1.11, UMI consensuses were aligned to TRA and TRB V and J templates and then assembled into clonotypes. Expanded or contracted clonotypes were those called significant by both edgeR and NoisET, with noise models trained on biological replicates. For edgeR calls, the thresholds were a false discovery rate-adjusted p below 0.01 and a log2 fold-change of 1. As an exploratory analysis of dynamics, max-normalized trajectories of the 1000 most abundant clonotypes were examined by PCA with hierarchical clustering. The CD4 or CD8 phenotype of responding clones was assigned using the separately sequenced CD4+ and CD8+ repertoires. The public reads were reanalyzed by TCRdb: fastp trimming at Q25, MiXCR alignment, in-frame beta chains only. Here each entry gathers all rows of one CDR3 protein and keeps the most common genes and DNA. For this entry, the V and J calls and clone size follow TCRdb and not the study's own pipeline. The sample contains 300,000 to 350,000 distinct CDR3 sequences, around an eighth of them found a single time. 21% of the sample is in the top ten clones.

The clonotype comes from a man aged 18 to 30 who had mild COVID-19 (a few samples of this study predate the infection). The sample titles of this study are shuffled in the database, so cell type and time point are left out; the donor was told from shared clones. Input material: PBMCs or a T cell subset sorted from them (not recorded which). The chain is assembled from TRBV20-1 and TRBJ1-2, with the D segment identity uncertain. Here the CDR3 is given as CSARVPLGDRPIYGYTF. The bases read TGCAGTGCTAGAGTCCCCCTCGGGGATAGGCCGATCTATGGCTACACCTTC.